This T cell receptor (beta chain) emerged from a study of a mutant IDH1 vaccine in newly diagnosed glioma. Study context: Sex among treated patients split about 62% male, approximately 38% female; mean age was roughly 40 years. Patients arrived already treated with radiotherapy, temozolomide, or both, most having had both. The study, taken as a whole, reports: Alterations occurring in top peripheral T cell clonotypes seemed unrelated to pseudoprogression.

Indicated time point: week 47, end of study. What each vaccine dose contained was 300 ug of mutant IDH1 20-mer peptide, accompanied by topical imiquimod. Vaccination of patients was performed eight times, in weeks 1, 3, 5, 7, 11, 15, 19 and 23. Method: immunoSEQ multiplex PCR; TCRdb's copy keeps in-frame clones and lacks some. The sample records approximately 35,000 clones, over 75% being singletons. The CDR3 contains 18 residues. Germline lookup yields CDR1 SGHNT and CDR2 YYREEE (reference sequence). V was pared by 0 bases and J by 5 bases, with 11 bases of the junction left unmatched. Concerning this clone itself: Its cognate antigen is unknown.

The receptor's source is a middle-aged woman with glioma. The V gene is TRBV5-4, the J gene TRBJ2-5; 12 nucleotides agree with TRBD2. Sequences were derived from PBMCs, sampled from a glioma patient whose treatment included an IDH1 peptide vaccine. The CDR3 DNA reads TGTGCCAGCAGCTTGGACACCGGGACTAGCGGGTTTGCGGAGACCCAGTACTTC. Amino acids: CASSLDTGTSGFAETQYF.